This T cell receptor (beta chain) was sequenced for a study of OX40 agonist ivuxolimab in advanced cancers. Describing the broader study: Ivuxolimab was a fully human IgG2 agonistic monoclonal antibody targeting the costimulatory receptor OX40 (CD134). Partial responses occurred in three dose-escalation patients, of whom one had hepatocellular carcinoma and two had cutaneous melanoma. The paper reports the monotherapy dose-escalation portion (N of about 47 patients) of the phase I ivuxolimab trial. Among the roughly 50 dose-escalation patients, some 20 had hepatocellular carcinoma, approximately 15 melanoma, 9 renal cell carcinoma and 9 head and neck cancer. Prior anti-PD-1, anti-PD-L1 or anti-CTLA-4 therapy was permitted, and checkpoint inhibitors had been received by roughly 40% of dose-escalation patients. In the dose-escalation cohort, 82.7% of patients were male, and the mean age was approximately 60 years, with a range of about 20 to 79. The point of sequencing TCRbeta in the periphery was to test whether ivuxolimab changed TCR sequence diversity and drove clonal T-cell expansion. Intravenous ivuxolimab was administered to patients every 2 weeks at six dose levels: 0.01, 0.1, 0.3, 1.5, 3 and 10 mg/kg. The paper as a whole reports these results and caveats: After ivuxolimab, more expanded clones were found on average in CD8+ T cells than in CD4+ T cells. Low levels of normalized T-cell clonal expansion were also seen in some patients who did not respond. At doses of 0.1 to 3.0 mg/kg, clonal expansion of both CD4+ and CD8+ T cells in blood was seen between baseline and week 6. In partial responders in the 0.1-3.0 mg/kg groups, normalized peripheral clonal expansion was found to be among the lowest, especially among CD8+ T cells. The antigen specificity of the peripheral T cells that underwent clonal expansion was not determined.

To sequence the TCRbeta CDR3 region, genomic DNA was isolated from the sorted cells. The immunoSEQ Assay was used to sequence the TCRbeta CDR3 regions. Sourced from immuneACCESS, this table was stored by TCRdb with only in-frame sequences that have V and J called. A share of the clones is absent; for the studies checked, an unresolved V gene accounts for under half, and the remainder has no known explanation. The sample table holds about 39,000 clones, of which approximately 90% were seen once. Of the sample, roughly a fifth falls within the top ten clones. At the junction V is shortened by 0 bases and J by 3 bases, with 17 bases in between. Reading the germline V gene (reference sequence) gives CDR1 MNHEY and CDR2 SMNVEV. The CDR3, cysteine through phenylalanine, is 17 amino acids long. Of all the DNA, just the CDR3 is kept, 51 bases in frame from base 1. By share, this clone ranks as medium-sized (0.01 to 0.1%). No antigen is known for it. Qualities for individual bases were not recorded, and no much larger clone is one base off.

The trial excluded patients who had a history of autoimmune disease or were on systemic immunosuppression. Peripheral blood for TCR sequencing was collected from all dose cohorts at baseline, on cycle 4 day 1, and on cycle 7 day 1. The samples were taken from a phase I, first-in-human, multicenter, open-label dose-escalation trial of ivuxolimab. Adults with locally advanced or metastatic melanoma, renal cell, hepatocellular, or head and neck squamous cell carcinoma were enrolled in the trial. Before TCR sequencing, CD4+ T cells and CD8+ T cells from peripheral blood were sorted into separate populations.

The starting material was CD4+ or CD8+ T cells sorted from blood, obtained in a trial of the OX40 agonist ivuxolimab. This clonotype originated in an adult with an advanced solid tumor such as melanoma, head and neck, liver or kidney cancer. The chain joins TRBV27 to TRBJ1-2; 6 matching bases give a weak D call of TRBD1. The DNA reads TGTGCCAGCAGTTTATCCCCACAGGGAGAGGTAGACTATGGCTACACCTTC. Its protein reads: CASSLSPQGEVDYGYTF.